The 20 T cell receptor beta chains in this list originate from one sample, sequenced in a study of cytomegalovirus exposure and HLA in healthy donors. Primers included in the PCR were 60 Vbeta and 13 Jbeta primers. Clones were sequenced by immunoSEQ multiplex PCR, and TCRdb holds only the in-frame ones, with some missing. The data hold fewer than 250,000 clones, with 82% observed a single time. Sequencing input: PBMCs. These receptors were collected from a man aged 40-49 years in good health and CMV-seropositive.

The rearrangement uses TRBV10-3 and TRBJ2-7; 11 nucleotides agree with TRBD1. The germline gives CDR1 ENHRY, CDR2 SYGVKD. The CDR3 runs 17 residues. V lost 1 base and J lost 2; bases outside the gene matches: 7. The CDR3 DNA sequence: TGTGCCATCAGTGAGTTGTGGGACAGGGGGATCGCCTACGAGCAGTACGTC. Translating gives CAISELWDRGIAYEQYV.

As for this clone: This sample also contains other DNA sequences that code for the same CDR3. The CDR3 nucleotides read TGCGCCAGCAGCTTGGTATCAGGCAACACTGAAGCTTTCTTT. Residues: CASSLVSGNTEAFF. V usage is TRBV5-1 and J usage is TRBJ1-1, with D hard to call. The CDR3 extends over 14 amino acids. Per germline, CDR1 SGHRS and CDR2 YFSETQ. The germline V and J ends were trimmed by 0 bases and 2 bases, with 8 bases remaining between them.

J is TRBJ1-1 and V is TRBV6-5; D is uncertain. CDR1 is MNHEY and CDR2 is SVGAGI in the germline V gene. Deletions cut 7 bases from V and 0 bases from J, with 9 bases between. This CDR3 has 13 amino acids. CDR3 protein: CASMKRLNTEAFF. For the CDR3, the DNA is TGTGCCAGCATGAAGAGGTTGAACACTGAAGCTTTCTTT.

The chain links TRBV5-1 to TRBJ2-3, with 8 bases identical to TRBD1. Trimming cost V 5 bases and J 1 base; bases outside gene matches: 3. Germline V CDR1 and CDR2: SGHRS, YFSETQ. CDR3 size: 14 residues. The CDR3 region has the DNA TGCGCCAGCAGACAGGGGGTCGGCACAGATACGCAGTATTTT. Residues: CASRQGVGTDTQYF.

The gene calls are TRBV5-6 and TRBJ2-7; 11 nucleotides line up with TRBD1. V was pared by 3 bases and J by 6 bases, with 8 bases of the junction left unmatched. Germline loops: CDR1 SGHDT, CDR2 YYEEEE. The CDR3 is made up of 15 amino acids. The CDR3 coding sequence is TGTGCCAGCAGCTCTCCGGGACAGGGGGATCTCGAGCAGTACTTC. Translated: CASSSPGQGDLEQYF.

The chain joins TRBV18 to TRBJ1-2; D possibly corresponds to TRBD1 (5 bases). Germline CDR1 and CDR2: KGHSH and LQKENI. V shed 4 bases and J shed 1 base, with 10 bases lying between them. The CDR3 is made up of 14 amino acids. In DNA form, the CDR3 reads TGTGCCAGCTCACTAACAGGACGTAACTATGGCTACACCTTC. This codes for CASSLTGRNYGYTF. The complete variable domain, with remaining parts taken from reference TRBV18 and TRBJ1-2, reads NAGVMQNPRHLVRRRGQEARLRCSPMKGHSHVYWYRQLPEEGLKFMVYLQKENIIDESGMPKERFSAEFPKEGPSILRIQQVVRGDSAAYFCASSLTGRNYGYTFGSGTRLTVV.

In DNA form, the CDR3 reads TGTGCCAGCAGTGAACAGGGCCGCGAGCAGTACGTC. Its protein product is CASSEQGREQYV. The chain carries TRBV28 and TRBJ2-7; weak D call: TRBD1 (6 bases). This CDR3 contains 12 residues. V lost 5 bases to trimming and J lost 6 bases, with 11 bases between them. Germline CDR1 MDHEN, CDR2 SYDVKM.

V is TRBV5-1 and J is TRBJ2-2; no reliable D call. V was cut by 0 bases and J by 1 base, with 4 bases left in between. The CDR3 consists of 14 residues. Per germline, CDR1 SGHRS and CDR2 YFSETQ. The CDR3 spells CASSLDGNTGELFF. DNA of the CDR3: TGCGCCAGCAGCTTGGACGGGAACACCGGGGAGCTGTTTTTT.

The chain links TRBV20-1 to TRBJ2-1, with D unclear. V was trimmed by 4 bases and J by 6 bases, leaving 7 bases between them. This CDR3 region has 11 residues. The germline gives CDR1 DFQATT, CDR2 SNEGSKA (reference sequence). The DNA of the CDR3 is TGCAGTGCTACTAGTAGCAATGAGCAGTTCTTC. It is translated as CSATSSNEQFF.

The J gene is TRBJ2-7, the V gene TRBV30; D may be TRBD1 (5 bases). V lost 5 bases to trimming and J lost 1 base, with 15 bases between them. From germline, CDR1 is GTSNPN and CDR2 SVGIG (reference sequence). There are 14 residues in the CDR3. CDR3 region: CAWDFRGGSYEQYF. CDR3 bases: TGTGCCTGGGATTTTAGGGGCGGATCCTACGAGCAGTACTTC.

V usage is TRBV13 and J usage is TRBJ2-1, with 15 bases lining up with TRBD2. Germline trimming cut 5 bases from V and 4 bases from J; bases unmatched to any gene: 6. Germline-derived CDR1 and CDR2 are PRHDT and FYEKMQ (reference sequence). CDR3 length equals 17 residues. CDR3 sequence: CASSPTGLAGGYNEQFF. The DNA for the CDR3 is TGTGCCAGCAGCCCGACCGGACTAGCGGGAGGGTACAATGAGCAGTTCTTC. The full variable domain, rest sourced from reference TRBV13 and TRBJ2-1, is AAGVIQSPRHLIKEKRETATLKCYPIPRHDTVYWYQQGPGQDPQFLISFYEKMQSDKGSIPDRFSAQQFSDYHSELNMSSLELGDSALYFCASSPTGLAGGYNEQFFGPGTRLTVL.

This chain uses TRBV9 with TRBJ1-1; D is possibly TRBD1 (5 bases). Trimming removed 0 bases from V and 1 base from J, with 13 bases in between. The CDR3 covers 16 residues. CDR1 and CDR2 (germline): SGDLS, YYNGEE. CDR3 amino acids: CASSVAGRTRNTEAFF. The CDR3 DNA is TGTGCCAGCAGCGTAGCCGGACGGACACGGAACACTGAAGCTTTCTTT.

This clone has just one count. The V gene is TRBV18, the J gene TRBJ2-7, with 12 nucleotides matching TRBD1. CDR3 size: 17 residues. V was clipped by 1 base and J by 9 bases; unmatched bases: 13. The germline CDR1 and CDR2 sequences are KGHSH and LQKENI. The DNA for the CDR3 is TGTGCCAGCTCACCACTTCCTCCGGGACAGGGGGCGAGTGTGCAGTACGTC. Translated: CASSPLPPGQGASVQYV.

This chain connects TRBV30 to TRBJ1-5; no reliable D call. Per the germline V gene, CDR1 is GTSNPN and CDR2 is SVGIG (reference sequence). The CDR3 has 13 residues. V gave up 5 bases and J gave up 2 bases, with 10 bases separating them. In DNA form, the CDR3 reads TGTGCCTGGGGACTCACTCGCAATCAGCCCCAGCATTTT. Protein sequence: CAWGLTRNQPQHF.

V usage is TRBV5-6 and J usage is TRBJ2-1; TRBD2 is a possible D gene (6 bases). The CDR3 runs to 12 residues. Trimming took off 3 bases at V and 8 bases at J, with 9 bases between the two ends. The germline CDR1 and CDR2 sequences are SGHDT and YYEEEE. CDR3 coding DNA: TGTGCCAGCAGCTGGAGGGTGGATGAGCAGTTCTTC. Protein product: CASSWRVDEQFF. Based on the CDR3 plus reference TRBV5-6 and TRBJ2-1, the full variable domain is DAGVTQSPTHLIKTRGQQVTLRCSPKSGHDTVSWYQQALGQGPQFIFQYYEEEERQRGNFPDRFSGHQFPNYSSELNVNALLLGDSALYLCASSWRVDEQFFGPGTRLTVL.

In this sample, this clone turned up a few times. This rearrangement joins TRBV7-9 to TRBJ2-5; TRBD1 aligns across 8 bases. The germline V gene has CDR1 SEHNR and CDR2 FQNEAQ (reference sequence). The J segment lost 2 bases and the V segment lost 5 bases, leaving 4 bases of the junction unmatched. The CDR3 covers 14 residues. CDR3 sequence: CASSQDRAQETQYF. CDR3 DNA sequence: TGTGCCAGCAGCCAGGACAGGGCTCAAGAGACCCAGTACTTC.

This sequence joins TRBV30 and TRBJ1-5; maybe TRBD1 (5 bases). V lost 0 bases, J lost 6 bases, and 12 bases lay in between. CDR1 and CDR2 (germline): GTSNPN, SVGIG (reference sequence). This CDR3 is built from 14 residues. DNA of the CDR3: TGTGCCTGGAGTGTACCTCAGGGTGGTCAGCCCCAGCATTTT. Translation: CAWSVPQGGQPQHF.

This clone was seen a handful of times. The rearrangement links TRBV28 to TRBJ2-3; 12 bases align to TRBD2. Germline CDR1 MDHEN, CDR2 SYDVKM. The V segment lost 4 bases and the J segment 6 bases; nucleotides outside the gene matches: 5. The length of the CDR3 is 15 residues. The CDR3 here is CASSSSTSGSDTQYF. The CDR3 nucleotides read TGTGCCAGCAGTTCCTCGACTAGCGGGAGTGATACGCAGTATTTT.

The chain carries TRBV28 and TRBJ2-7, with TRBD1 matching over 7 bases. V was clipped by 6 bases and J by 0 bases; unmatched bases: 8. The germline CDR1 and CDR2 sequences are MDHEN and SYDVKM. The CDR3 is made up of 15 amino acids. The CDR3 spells CASSQGGSYSYEQYV. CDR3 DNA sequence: TGTGCCAGCAGCCAAGGGGGCTCTTACTCCTACGAGCAGTACGTC.

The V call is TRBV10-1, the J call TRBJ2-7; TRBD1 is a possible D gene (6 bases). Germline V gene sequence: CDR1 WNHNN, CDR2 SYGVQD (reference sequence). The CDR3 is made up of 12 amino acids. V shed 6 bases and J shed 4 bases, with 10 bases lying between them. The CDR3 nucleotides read TGCGCCAGCAGCCCCGGGACATACGAGCAGTACTTC. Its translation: CASSPGTYEQYF.